This TCR beta chain was sequenced for a study of cytomegalovirus exposure and HLA in healthy donors. Study-level findings and limits: In vitro work confirmed that a few CMV-associated chains recognize CMV antigens. The study flagged around 160 TCR beta chains as cytomegalovirus-associated.

The CDR3 is made up of 12 amino acids. Germline V gene data show CDR1 as MNHEY and CDR2 as SMNVEV (reference sequence). Trimming cost V 5 bases and J 7 bases, with 9 bases left between them. Profiled with immunoSEQ multiplex PCR; TCRdb holds only in-frame clones, not every one. This sample carries approximately 150,000 clones, 80% to 90% of them seen once, and the ten largest clones take 4.5%. On this clone: Its specificity is not known.

The specimen sequenced was PBMCs. The chain couples TRBV27 to TRBJ2-1, with TRBD1 as a possible D gene (5 bases). This clonotype was sampled from a man between 18 and 29 years old in good health and CMV-seropositive. DNA for the CDR3: TGTGCCAGCAGTCTGACAGAGAATGAGCAGTTCTTC. Amino acids: CASSLTENEQFF.